This T cell receptor beta chain was found in a study of PD-1 blockade in classical Hodgkin lymphoma. Study observations and caveats: After ASCT, patients who started nivolumab under 1 year later were excluded.

Concerning this clone itself: Its antigen is unidentified.

Profiling relied on immunoSEQ multiplex PCR, and the TCRdb table lists in-frame clones only, not all of them. The table records almost 100,000 clones, about nine tenths of them present only once. Every patient relapsed after autologous stem cell transplantation, and brentuximab vedotin exposure varied. With 10 bases removed from V and 8 bases from J, the gap between germline ends came to 21 bases. The germline V gene encodes CDR1 ENHRY and CDR2 SYGVKD. This CDR3 spans 14 amino acids. V gene TRBV10-3 combines with J gene TRBJ2-1, with D possibly TRBD2 on 5 matching bases. The TCR originated in a human donor with classical Hodgkin lymphoma. Sequencing was performed on peripheral blood mononuclear cells (PBMCs), taken at baseline. The CDR3 spells CATVGDSLYDEQFF. The CDR3 DNA follows: TGTGCCACCGTCGGGGATTCCCTATACGATGAGCAGTTCTTC.